The clone carrying this T cell receptor beta chain was observed once. What it binds is not known. Then a second PCR, running about 7 to 11 cycles, was carried out with a sample-barcoded 5' primer and a J-beta primer mix. The template-switch adaptor was a 5' adaptor with 12 random nucleotides. It tagged each cDNA molecule. Each sample yielded at least 2.5 million CDR3-containing paired-end reads. TCRdb re-called the 5' RACE reads with MiXCR, one entry per CDR3 protein. In the table there are some 1.4 million distinct CDR3 sequences, 42% of which are singletons. The sample originates from a study of blood T cells in healthy people across ages. Whole-study findings and limits: Diversity estimated from one million T cells was considered an underestimate.

Those donating, healthy Caucasian individuals from Russia, were aged roughly 6 to 100. This CDR3 is built from 14 residues. Germline V gene sequence: CDR1 SQVTM, CDR2 ANQGSEA. The V end was cut by 3 bases, the J end by 5 bases, with 16 bases between. The chain has TRBV29-1 and TRBJ2-5; D tentatively reads TRBD1 or TRBD2 (5 bases each). This clonotype was sampled from a woman aged 18-30 years in good health. The sequenced sample was blood. The CDR3 coding sequence is TGCAGCGTTGATGCCGGGACCCCAGGGGAGACCCAGTACTTC. Translating gives CSVDAGTPGETQYF.